The entry below gives a single TCR beta chain sequence along with its context. At one end the junction does not follow the germline gene, possibly because of a read error. The repertoire was sequenced with immunoSEQ multiplex PCR; TCRdb's copy has only in-frame clones and lacks some. The table lists around 450,000 clones, roughly nine tenths of them singletons, with approximately 2.5% in the top ten. This sample is drawn from a study of Ad26.COV2.S vaccination and SARS-CoV-2 variants. Stated treatment: 15 to 20 received Ad26.COV2.S at low or high dose, single or two shots; about 5 received placebo; per-sample allocation not given. Material that was analyzed had been drawn on day 63 after the first vaccine or placebo injection. From germline, CDR1 is KGHSH and CDR2 LQKENI. This CDR3 spans 9 amino acids.

The starting material was peripheral blood, obtained in a trial of Ad26.COV2.S vaccine versus placebo. The chain recombines TRBV18 with TRBJ1-4; tentatively, D is TRBD1 (5 bases). This receptor was obtained from a person aged 18-60 years who received the Ad26.COV2.S COVID-19 vaccine or a placebo. The chain's CDR3 is CASVPGTKF. The CDR3, as DNA: TGTGCCAGTGTTCCCGGGACCAAATTT.